This T cell receptor (beta chain) was captured in a study of OX40 agonist ivuxolimab in advanced cancers. Study conclusions and caveats: The mean number of expanded clones was higher in CD8+ T cells than in CD4+.

In the case of this clone: The antigen remains undetermined.

V lost 3 bases, J lost 1 base, and 8 bases lay in between. CDR1 is SGDLS and CDR2 is YYNGEE in the germline V gene. The CDR3 sequence is 14 residues long. TCRdb keeps only in-frame clones here, not all; method: immunoSEQ multiplex PCR. The sample records tens of thousands of clones, about 79% being singletons. This sequence was found in an adult with an advanced solid tumor such as melanoma, head and neck, liver or kidney cancer. The rearrangement joins TRBV9 to TRBJ1-5; tentatively, D is TRBD1 (6 bases). The sample was CD4+ or CD8+ T cells sorted from blood, taken in a trial of the OX40 agonist ivuxolimab. DNA for the CDR3: TGTGCCAGCAGCGCGGACAGAAGCAATCAGCCCCAGCATTTT. Its translation is CASSADRSNQPQHF.